This passage covers 10 T cell receptor beta chains from one sample sequenced in a study of T cells in localized non-small cell lung cancer. This table comes from immunoSEQ multiplex PCR, and its TCRdb copy is limited to in-frame clones, with some not included. The sample has roughly 30,000 clones, 80% to 85% seen once. The sample here was peripheral blood mononuclear cells, taken before any cancer treatment. The receptors derive from a man aged 35 to 70 with stage III lung adenocarcinoma.

The CDR3, as DNA: TGCGCCAGCAGTGAGTCGCGGAATCGGATTTCACCCCTCCACTTT. Translated, it gives CASSESRNRISPLHF. The chain links TRBV10-1 to TRBJ1-6; D is undetermined. V was trimmed by 0 bases and J by 9 bases, leaving 12 bases between them. CDR3 length: 15 amino acids. Germline V gene sequence: CDR1 WNHNN, CDR2 SYGVQD (reference sequence).

As DNA, the CDR3 is TGTGCCATCTTCGGGGGGGACACCGGGGAGCTGTTTTTT. Its translation: CAIFGGDTGELFF. The chain uses TRBV10-3 and TRBJ2-2; 8 nucleotides match TRBD2. The CDR3 consists of 13 residues. Germline-derived CDR1 and CDR2 are ENHRY and SYGVKD. Trimming removed 8 bases from V and 3 bases from J; junction bases left unmatched: 2.

The chain carries TRBV19 and TRBJ1-2; 9 bases align to TRBD1. With V trimmed by 4 bases and J by 2 bases, 2 bases remained unmatched. The CDR3 runs to 14 residues. Per germline, CDR1 LNHDA and CDR2 SQIVND (reference sequence). The CDR3 loop reads CASSTGQGNYGYTF. The CDR3, as DNA: TGTGCCAGTAGTACAGGACAGGGGAACTATGGCTACACCTTC.

This clone was seen more than once but under ten times. This rearrangement joins TRBV30 to TRBJ2-7, with 8 bases identical to TRBD1. The CDR3 has 19 amino acids. The trim removed 5 bases at V and 4 bases at J, leaving 25 bases unmatched. The V gene's germline CDR1 is GTSNPN and CDR2 SVGIG (reference sequence). CDR3 sequence (DNA): TGTGCCTGGGATCAAACAGGGGGATTGAAATTAGCTGGGCAGTACGAGCAGTACTTC. Residues: CAWDQTGGLKLAGQYEQYF.

This chain uses TRBV2 with TRBJ2-3; tentatively, D is TRBD1 (6 bases). Looked up from germline, CDR1 is SNHLY and CDR2 is FYNNEI. With 2 bases removed from V and 6 bases from J, the gap between germline ends came to 15 bases. The CDR3 runs 15 residues. Written as DNA, the CDR3 is TGTGCCAGCAGTGAAACAGGGCTAGCTGGGGATACGCAGTATTTT. Amino acids: CASSETGLAGDTQYF.

CDR3 nucleotide sequence: TGTGCCAGCAGCTTGTACGGGGTCCAAGAGACCCAGTACTTC. This translates into CASSLYGVQETQYF. The gene calls are TRBV5-4 and TRBJ2-5; a possible D gene is TRBD2 (5 bases). Trimming cost V 1 base and J 1 base, with 8 bases left between them. The CDR3 has 14 residues. Germline V gives CDR1 SGHNT, CDR2 YYREEE (reference sequence).

The V and J genes are TRBV28 and TRBJ1-4, with 9 bases identical to TRBD1. The CDR3 loop spans 15 amino acids. Germline V CDR1 and CDR2: MDHEN, SYDVKM. The V gene end was trimmed by 3 bases and the J gene end by 7 bases; junction bases not matched to a gene: 6. CDR3 sequence reads: CASSFQTGGGEKLFF. CDR3 coding DNA: TGTGCCAGCAGTTTCCAGACAGGGGGTGGTGAAAAACTGTTTTTT. Looking up the rest from reference TRBV28 and TRBJ1-4 gives the full variable domain: DVKVTQSSRYLVKRTGEKVFLECVQDMDHENMFWYRQDPGLGLRLIYFSYDVKMKEKGDIPEGYSVSREKKERFSLILESASTNQTSMYLCASSFQTGGGEKLFFGSGTQLSVL.

This clone was seen only a few times. The chain joins TRBV6-1 to TRBJ1-6, with 7 positions matching TRBD1. Germline CDR1 and CDR2: MNHNS and SASEGT. The CDR3 consists of 14 residues. J lost 7 bases, V lost 5 bases, and 5 bases had no gene match. The CDR3 loop is CASSTTGLNSPLHF. CDR3 bases: TGTGCCAGCAGTACGACAGGGTTGAATTCACCCCTCCACTTT.

This clone was detected only once. This chain connects TRBV6-1 to TRBJ1-2; D possibly corresponds to TRBD1 (5 bases). In germline, CDR1 is MNHNS, CDR2 SASEGT. The CDR3 has 12 amino acids. V was shortened by 3 bases and J by 5 bases, with 7 bases between the two germline ends. CDR3 region: CASSDGGYGYTF. The CDR3 region has the DNA TGTGCCAGCAGTGATGGGGGTTATGGCTACACCTTC.

The rearrangement uses TRBV7-9 and TRBJ2-5; 9 nucleotides match TRBD2. The CDR3 covers 17 residues. J gave up 2 bases and V 5 bases, and 12 bases lay outside the gene matches. Germline values: CDR1 SEHNR, CDR2 FQNEAQ (reference sequence). Written as DNA, the CDR3 is TGTGCCAGCAGCCGCGGGAGGGCAAGTGCGAATCAAGAGACCCAGTACTTC. The encoded protein is CASSRGRASANQETQYF.